The clone carrying this TCR beta chain was counted ten times or more. Its antigen is unidentified. This entry is derived from a study of T cells in Graves' hyperthyroidism and ophthalmopathy. V was shortened by 0 bases and J by 2 bases, with 8 bases between the two germline ends. The V gene's germline CDR1 is SGHRS and CDR2 YFSETQ. The CDR3 is 14 amino acids. Uncontrolled infection, other autoimmune disease, pregnancy or lactation disqualified patients from enrolment. RNA transcripts gave rise to amplified TCR beta CDR3 regions. HTBI primers drove first-round RT-PCR of the TCR CDR3. TCRdb analysed the multiplex PCR reads with MiXCR anew, one entry per CDR3 protein. The data contain more than 500,000 distinct CDR3 sequences, roughly 46% of them singletons. Findings and caveats of the study: Before onset, ophthalmopathy was predicted by the model a median roughly six months earlier. Ophthalmopathy was separated from stable hyperthyroidism by a 13 V-J model. Also found in blood were most expanded thyroid clonotypes above 0.001.

The sequence came from an adult woman with Graves' disease, either hyperthyroidism or ophthalmopathy (not recorded which). The rearrangement links TRBV5-1 to TRBJ2-5; D is unclear. The sample consisted of peripheral blood or thyroid tissue (not recorded which). CDR3: CASSLDGEQETQYF. DNA of the CDR3: TGCGCCAGCAGCTTGGATGGGGAACAAGAGACCCAGTACTTC.